This T cell receptor beta chain was recovered during a study of blood T cell repertoires in COVID-19. Study-level background: Acute and convalescent COVID-19 specimens originated in the United States, Italy and Spain.

The CDR3 loop spans 19 amino acids. Trimming took off 5 bases at V and 0 bases at J, with 24 bases between the two ends. CDR1 is MNHNY, CDR2 SVGAGI, per germline (reference sequence). Assay: immunoSEQ multiplex PCR; the TCRdb copy retains only in-frame clones and omits some. The sample lists approximately 200,000 clones, about four fifths seen once, with 7.5% in the top ten. This clone has more than one count but fewer than ten. The sequenced sample consisted of PBMCs or T cells enriched from blood (not recorded which). This rearrangement joins TRBV6-6 to TRBJ2-3, with D maybe TRBD2 (6 bases). This TCR came from a man in his forties or fifties who had recovered from COVID-19. CDR3 in DNA: TGTGCCAGCAGTCCTAGCCTTGGTAGCGGTAGGGTTAGCACAGATACGCAGTATTTT. Translated: CASSPSLGSGRVSTDTQYF.